This passage covers 9 T cell receptor beta chains from one sample sequenced in a study of CD8 T cells in acute hepatitis C reinfection. The time point denotes: naive CD8 control sorted from an acute-time-point sample. Using immunoSEQ multiplex PCR, the repertoire was profiled, and TCRdb retains in-frame clones only, with some absent. The table records approximately 39,000 clones, approximately 87% of them present only once. Sequencing used naive CD8+ T cells from PBMCs. The receptor source for this set is a man aged 30 to 45 with chronic hepatitis C.

This clone was found once. V usage is TRBV9 and J usage is TRBJ2-1, with D unresolved. Germline CDR1 SGDLS, CDR2 YYNGEE. The CDR3 has 15 residues. Trimming pared 0 bases from V and 0 bases from J, leaving 7 bases between. The CDR3 DNA follows: TGTGCCAGCAGCGTAGACAGCTTCTCCTACAATGAGCAGTTCTTC. Its protein product is CASSVDSFSYNEQFF.

The CDR3 protein is CASTLLTELSGNTIYF. DNA for the CDR3: TGTGCCAGCACCCTATTAACAGAGCTCTCTGGAAACACCATATATTTT. The chain joins TRBV5-6 to TRBJ1-3; no definite D call. The CDR3 totals 16 residues. Germline V gives CDR1 SGHDT, CDR2 YYEEEE. With 6 bases removed from V and 0 bases from J, the gap between germline ends came to 16 bases.

The chain is built from TRBV9 and TRBJ2-2; no reliable D call. CDR1 is SGDLS, CDR2 YYNGEE, per germline. The CDR3 has 16 amino acids. With 0 bases removed from V and 4 bases from J, the gap between germline ends came to 13 bases. CDR3 loop: CASSVEGYPLTGELFF. CDR3 DNA sequence: TGTGCCAGCAGCGTAGAAGGGTACCCCCTCACCGGGGAGCTGTTTTTT.

This chain uses TRBV9 with TRBJ2-3; 8 bases are a match to TRBD2. The CDR3 is 15 amino acids. With 4 bases clipped from V and 2 bases from J, the junction kept 6 bases outside the gene matches. Per the germline V gene, CDR1 is SGDLS and CDR2 is YYNGEE. The CDR3 DNA sequence: TGTGCCAGCAGCCAGAGCGGGGGAGTCACAGATACGCAGTATTTT. The encoded protein is CASSQSGGVTDTQYF.

This chain uses TRBV4-1 with TRBJ2-2, with TRBD1 as a possible D gene (5 bases). CDR1 and CDR2 from the germline V gene are MGHRA and YSYEKL. This CDR3 has 15 amino acids. V was shortened by 0 bases and J by 6 bases, with 11 bases between the two germline ends. The DNA of the CDR3 is TGCGCCAGCAGCCAAGAGGACATCCGCCCCGGGGAGCTGTTTTTT. It specifies CASSQEDIRPGELFF.

V is TRBV30 and J is TRBJ1-2; no clear D gene. The CDR3 runs 12 residues. V shed 7 bases and J shed 4 bases, with 13 bases lying between them. Germline assignment: CDR1 GTSNPN and CDR2 SVGIG (reference sequence). For the CDR3, the DNA is TGTGCCTTCTTTCCGGTCTCCTATGGCTACACCTTC. Residues: CAFFPVSYGYTF.

The rearrangement links TRBV7-9 to TRBJ1-1; no clear D. CDR1 SEHNR and CDR2 FQNEAQ come from the germline V gene (reference sequence). Trimming pared 2 bases from V and 3 bases from J, leaving 13 bases between. This CDR3 region has 15 residues. In DNA form, the CDR3 reads TGTGCCAGCAGCTTACCCCTAAGAGGATACACTGAAGCTTTCTTT. It specifies CASSLPLRGYTEAFF.

V and J are TRBV4-1 and TRBJ2-2, with TRBD2 matching over 7 bases. The CDR3 runs to 16 residues. Germline CDR1 is MGHRA and CDR2 is YSYEKL. Trimming removed 2 bases from V and 4 bases from J; junction bases left unmatched: 7. In DNA, the CDR3 is TGCGCCAGCAGCCAACACACAGCGGGGTCCACCGGGGAGCTGTTTTTT. Its protein is CASSQHTAGSTGELFF.

Remarks on this clone: One junction end disagrees with the germline gene, perhaps due to a read error. The chain couples TRBV7-3 to TRBJ2-3, with 10 bases identical to TRBD2. The germline V gene encodes CDR1 SGHTA and CDR2 FQGTGA. The CDR3 is 15 residues long. CDR3 sequence reads: CASSLILAGTDTQYF. The CDR3 nucleotides read TGTGCCAGCAGTTTAATACTAGCGGGGACAGATACGCAGTATTTT.